The 15 T cell receptor beta chains in this list originate from one sample, sequenced in a study of T cells in localized non-small cell lung cancer. Sequencing used immunoSEQ multiplex PCR; TCRdb keeps in-frame clones, though not all of them. The sample lists 30,000 to 35,000 clones; 88% were seen once. The sequences come from peripheral blood, collected before any cancer treatment. The receptors were sampled from a woman aged 40 to 75 with stage I lung adenocarcinoma.

The CDR3 coding sequence is TGCACCAGCAGCCCCGGGGGTTACTCCTACAATGAGCAGTTCTTC. Amino acid sequence: CTSSPGGYSYNEQFF. V usage is TRBV1 and J usage is TRBJ2-1; the listed D gene, TRBD2, was not tested against the DNA. TRBV1 is classified as a pseudogene. This CDR3 is 15 amino acids long.

The V gene is TRBV6-5, the J gene TRBJ2-7; the match to TRBD2 covers 12 bases. After removal of 4 bases from V and 0 bases from J, the junction contained 1 base not matched to a gene. Germline V gene sequence: CDR1 MNHEY, CDR2 SVGAGI. The CDR3 covers 15 residues. CDR3: CASSLTSGGSYEQYF. DNA of the CDR3: TGTGCCAGCAGTTTGACTAGCGGGGGCTCCTACGAGCAGTACTTC.

The chain links TRBV2 to TRBJ1-1, with D unclear. V lost 4 bases and J 1 base, leaving 7 bases between the germline ends. The length of the CDR3 is 13 residues. CDR1 SNHLY and CDR2 FYNNEI come from the germline V gene. The CDR3 coding sequence is TGTGCCAGCAGTGTCCCAGGGAACACTGAAGCTTTCTTT. Residues: CASSVPGNTEAFF. The whole variable domain, remainder taken from reference TRBV2 and TRBJ1-1, is EPEVTQTPSHQVTQMGQEVILRCVPISNHLYFYWYRQILGQKVEFLVSFYNNEISEKSEIFDDQFSVERPDGSNFTLKIRSTKLEDSAMYFCASSVPGNTEAFFGQGTRLTVV.

The chain joins TRBV4-3 to TRBJ1-5; D is unclear. There are 14 residues in the CDR3. Trimming took off 0 bases at V and 5 bases at J, with 8 bases between the two ends. Germline V gene data show CDR1 as LGHNA and CDR2 as YSLEER. For the CDR3, the DNA is TGCGCCAGCAGCCAAGAAGCTACAGATCAGCCCCAGCATTTT. Its translation is CASSQEATDQPQHF.

J is TRBJ1-5 and V is TRBV19, with a weak D call TRBD1 (6 bases). V was pared by 5 bases and J by 6 bases, with 11 bases between. The CDR3 is made up of 13 amino acids. Germline CDR1 is LNHDA and CDR2 is SQIVND (reference sequence). The CDR3 region is CASSYRVGQPQHF. The CDR3 nucleotides read TGTGCCAGTAGTTACAGGGTCGGTCAGCCCCAGCATTTT. The full variable domain, its missing parts supplied by reference TRBV19 and TRBJ1-5, is DGGITQSPKYLFRKEGQNVTLSCEQNLNHDAMYWYRQDPGQGLRLIYYSQIVNDFQKGDIAEGYSVSREKKESFPLTVTSAQKNPTAFYLCASSYRVGQPQHFGDGTRLSIL.

The CDR3, as DNA: TGTGCCAGGCCCAACACCATATATTTT. It yields the protein CARPNTIYF. This chain joins TRBV19 and TRBJ1-3, with unresolved D. In germline, CDR1 is LNHDA, CDR2 SQIVND (reference sequence). This CDR3 has 9 amino acids. V was pared by 9 bases and J by 7 bases, with 4 bases between. Together with reference TRBV19 and TRBJ1-3, the CDR3 gives the full variable domain: DGGITQSPKYLFRKEGQNVTLSCEQNLNHDAMYWYRQDPGQGLRLIYYSQIVNDFQKGDIAEGYSVSREKKESFPLTVTSAQKNPTAFYLCARPNTIYFGEGSWLTVV.

This sequence joins TRBV2 and TRBJ1-2; 7 bases agree with TRBD1. CDR1 and CDR2 from the germline V gene are SNHLY and FYNNEI. Trimming cost V 9 bases and J 4 bases; bases outside gene matches: 8. The CDR3 is 13 residues long. The CDR3 reads CASQTGDRYGYTF. The CDR3 DNA is TGTGCCAGTCAAACAGGGGATCGCTATGGCTACACCTTC.

The chain carries TRBV6-6 and TRBJ2-7, with D perhaps TRBD1 (6 bases). V lost 0 bases and J lost 4, with 10 bases in between. Looked up from germline, CDR1 is MNHNY and CDR2 is SVGAGI (reference sequence). This CDR3 is built from 14 residues. The CDR3 spells CASSYSGTNYEQYF. In nucleotides, the CDR3 is TGTGCCAGCAGTTACTCCGGGACAAATTACGAGCAGTACTTC.

This sequence joins TRBV19 and TRBJ1-5, with TRBD1 as a possible D gene (6 bases). The V end lost 6 bases, the J end lost 4 bases, and 16 bases lay between the germline ends. The CDR3 consists of 15 residues. The germline V gene encodes CDR1 LNHDA and CDR2 SQIVND (reference sequence). CDR3 nucleotides: TGTGCCAGTAGCACCCAGAACAGGGAGAATCAGCCCCAGCATTTT. Translating it yields CASSTQNRENQPQHF.

The V call is TRBV6-6, the J call TRBJ1-6; 7 positions match TRBD1. CDR1 is MNHNY and CDR2 is SVGAGI in the germline V gene (reference sequence). This CDR3 region has 14 residues. V lost 6 bases and J lost 5; bases outside the gene matches: 4. The CDR3 here is CASRGTEHNSPLHF. In nucleotides, the CDR3 is TGTGCCAGCAGGGGGACAGAGCATAATTCACCCCTCCACTTT.

The chain couples TRBV7-3 to TRBJ2-1, with a tentative D call TRBD2 (5 bases). CDR1 and CDR2 from the germline V gene are SGHTA and FQGTGA. The V end lost 5 bases, the J end lost 4 bases, and 12 bases lay between the germline ends. The CDR3 contains 14 residues. The chain's CDR3 is CASSAGGSYNEQFF. The CDR3 region has the DNA TGTGCCAGCAGCGCCGGCGGGTCGTACAATGAGCAGTTCTTC.

J is TRBJ1-1 and V is TRBV2; no clear D. CDR3 length equals 11 residues. V was clipped by 4 bases and J by 11 bases, with 11 bases between them. Germline V gene sequence: CDR1 SNHLY, CDR2 FYNNEI. Here the CDR3 reads CASSVANEAFF. The CDR3, as DNA: TGTGCCAGCAGTGTGGCAAACGAGGCTTTCTTT.

CDR3 DNA sequence: TGTGCCAGCAGCCCCCCGGGGTATATCAGGGTTTGGGGGATGGAGCATTTT. This codes for CASSPPGYIRVWGMEHF. The rearrangement joins TRBV14 to TRBJ1-5; D possibly corresponds to TRBD1 (5 bases). The V gene lost 4 bases and the J gene lost 14 bases, with 30 bases spanning the gap. Germline-derived CDR1 and CDR2 are SGHDN and FVKESK. This CDR3 region has 17 residues.

The chain employs TRBV4-1 and TRBJ2-1; no firm D call. V lost 0 bases to trimming and J lost 2 bases, with 14 bases between them. Germline assignment: CDR1 MGHRA and CDR2 YSYEKL. This CDR3 has 17 amino acids. The CDR3: CASSQDPLGGAYNEQFF. DNA of the CDR3: TGCGCCAGCAGCCAAGACCCCCTGGGCGGAGCCTACAATGAGCAGTTCTTC.

The chain employs TRBV6-6 and TRBJ1-3; tentatively, D is TRBD1 (5 bases). Germline loops: CDR1 MNHNY, CDR2 SVGAGI (reference sequence). V lost 11 bases and J 2 bases, leaving 13 bases between the germline ends. The CDR3 has 13 residues. In DNA, the CDR3 is TGTGCCGCCGGGGAAGGGGCTGGAAACACCATATATTTT. This sequence encodes CAAGEGAGNTIYF.